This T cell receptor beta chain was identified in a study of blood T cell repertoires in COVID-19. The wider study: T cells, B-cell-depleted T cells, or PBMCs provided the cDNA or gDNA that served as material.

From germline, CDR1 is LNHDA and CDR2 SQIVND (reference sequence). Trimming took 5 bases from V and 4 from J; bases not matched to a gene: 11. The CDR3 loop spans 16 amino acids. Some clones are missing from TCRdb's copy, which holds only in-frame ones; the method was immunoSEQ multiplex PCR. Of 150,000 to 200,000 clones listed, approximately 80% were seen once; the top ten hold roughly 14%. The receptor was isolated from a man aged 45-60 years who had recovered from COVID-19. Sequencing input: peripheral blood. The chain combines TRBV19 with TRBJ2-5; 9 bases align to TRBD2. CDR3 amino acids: CASSSGAGGPRETQYF. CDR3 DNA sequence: TGTGCCAGTAGTTCCGGTGCGGGAGGGCCGCGAGAGACCCAGTACTTC.